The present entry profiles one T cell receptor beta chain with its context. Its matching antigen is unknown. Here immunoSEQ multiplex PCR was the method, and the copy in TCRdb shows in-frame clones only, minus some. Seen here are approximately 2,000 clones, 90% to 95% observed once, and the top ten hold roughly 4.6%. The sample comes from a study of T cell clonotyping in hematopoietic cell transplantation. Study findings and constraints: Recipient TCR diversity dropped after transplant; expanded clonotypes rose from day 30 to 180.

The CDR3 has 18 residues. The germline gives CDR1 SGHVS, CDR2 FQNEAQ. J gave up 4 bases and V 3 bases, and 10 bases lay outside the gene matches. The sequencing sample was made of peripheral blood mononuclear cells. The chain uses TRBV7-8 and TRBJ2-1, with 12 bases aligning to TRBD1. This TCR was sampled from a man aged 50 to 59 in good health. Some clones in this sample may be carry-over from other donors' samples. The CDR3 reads CASSFPGQGAKDYNEQFF. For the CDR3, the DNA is TGTGCCAGCAGCTTTCCGGGACAGGGGGCCAAAGATTACAATGAGCAGTTCTTC.